This is a list of T cell receptor beta chains from one sample in a study of T cells in Graves' hyperthyroidism and ophthalmopathy. TCRdb re-called the multiplex PCR reads through MiXCR, storing one row per CDR3 protein. The sample holds about 480,000 distinct CDR3 sequences, around a fifth seen once. Sequencing was carried out using blood. These receptors all come from a woman in her seventies with Graves' ophthalmopathy. The conserved cysteine and the conserved F or W are not part of the CDR3 here. The D gene is left open where the match is weak.

NA TRBV19 ASRPEGTTDEQF
NA TRBV5-1 ASSPGLRLSYEQY
NA TRBV5-1 ASSLGNRGDEQF
NA TRBV6-1 ASSRYQNTEAF
TRBD1 TRBV6-1 ASRQGQGDTEAF
NA TRBV6-1 ASRALGANNQPQH
NA TRBV10-1 ASSESPDSEAF
TRBD1 TRBV4-1 ASSQAGQGARGEAF
NA TRBV11-2 ASSTGGAGGYT
NA TRBV12-3/TRBV12-4 ASSDTGGAYEKLF
NA TRBV6-1 ASSYSGRNTEAF
TRBD1 TRBV6-2/TRBV6-3 ASSDRGHGNTIY
TRBD2 TRBV20-1 SAREGLAVNEQF
NA TRBV18 ASSRSRDLEQY
NA TRBV12-3/TRBV12-4 ASSLGGTSGYT
TRBD1 TRBV2 ASSEVIFGTAQETQY
TRBD1 TRBV4-1 ASSQGSDRVYEQY
NA TRBV20-1 SARAPGRVGNQPQH
NA TRBV3-1 ASSQGTVGQETQY
TRBD1 TRBV6-2/TRBV6-3 ASRRPGQVNQPQH